Each of the 7 T cell receptor beta chains below was sequenced from the same sample in a study of monozygotic twins with inflammatory bowel disease. Reprocessing the 5' RACE reads, TCRdb reports a single entry for every CDR3 protein and omits DNA. The listing contains a few hundred thousand distinct CDR3 sequences. Sequencing was carried out using blood. These receptors all stem from a human donor with ulcerative colitis or Crohn's disease, or a healthy co-twin of an affected twin (not recorded which).

J is TRBJ2-5 and V is TRBV4-3; the D call of TRBD1 rests on TCRdb alone, since no DNA is present to check it. The length of the CDR3 is 15 residues. Germline V gene lookup returns CDR1 LGHNA and CDR2 YSLEER. The CDR3: CASSQGGTGIETQYF.

The chain has TRBV7-2 and TRBJ2-1. Germline V gene lookup returns CDR1 SGHTA and CDR2 FQGNSA. The CDR3 loop spans 15 amino acids. The CDR3 reads CASSLERGSYNEQFF.

The chain carries TRBV5-1 and TRBJ2-7; TCRdb designates TRBD1, a call that cannot be tested without DNA. The CDR3 runs 15 residues. Germline V CDR1 and CDR2: SGHRS, YFSETQ. CDR3 region: CASSISDRPTYEQYF.

The V call is TRBV25-1, the J call TRBJ1-1. The CDR3 is 16 amino acids. CDR1 is MGHDK and CDR2 is SYGVNS in the germline V gene. CDR3 protein: CASSVRGASRNTEAFF. Using reference TRBV25-1 and TRBJ1-1 for the parts outside the CDR3, the full variable domain is EADIYQTPRYLVIGTGKKITLECSQTMGHDKMYWYQQDPGMELHLIHYSYGVNSTEKGDLSSESTVSRIRTEHFPLTLESARPSHTSQYLCASSVRGASRNTEAFFGQGTRLTVV.

The genes are TRBV18 and TRBJ2-1. Germline V gene sequence: CDR1 KGHSH, CDR2 LQKENI. The CDR3 has 13 residues. The CDR3 region is CASSPPGAGEQFF.

This CDR3 is CASSPQDNYEQYF. The chain links TRBV7-9 to TRBJ2-7; there is no DNA to check the TCRdb D call of TRBD1. The germline V gene encodes CDR1 SEHNR and CDR2 FQNEAQ (reference sequence). The CDR3 is 13 amino acids.

The rearrangement links TRBV4-3 to TRBJ2-2; TCRdb's D call, TRBD2, is unchecked because there is no DNA. The CDR3 covers 15 residues. CDR1 and CDR2 (germline): LGHNA, YSLEER. This chain's CDR3 is CASSQGRTDGGELFF.